These 26 T cell receptor beta chains share one sample of origin, sequenced in a study of blood T cells in healthy people across ages. Then a second PCR, running about 6 to 12 cycles, was carried out with a sample-barcoded 5' primer and a J-beta primer mix. TCRdb analysed the 5' RACE reads with MiXCR anew, one entry per CDR3 protein. Of some 1.5 million distinct CDR3 sequences listed, 28% were seen once; the top ten hold less than 9.5%. Sequencing was done on a sample of blood. These TCRs come from a woman aged 25 to 39 in good health.

This chain links TRBV2 with TRBJ1-6; 7 bases fit TRBD1. V was clipped by 6 bases and J by 10 bases; unmatched bases: 9. CDR1 SNHLY and CDR2 FYNNEI come from the germline V gene. The CDR3 covers 14 residues. Here the CDR3 DNA reads TGTGCCAGCAGCGACAGGGTTAGCGGATCACCCCTCCACTTT. This gives the protein CASSDRVSGSPLHF.

This clonotype was counted only a few times. This chain uses TRBV11-2 with TRBJ2-7, with 10 bases identical to TRBD2. Losses at the gene ends were 4 bases for V and 2 bases for J; bases not matched to a gene: 11. The V gene's germline CDR1 is SGHAT and CDR2 FQNNGV. The CDR3 sequence is 17 residues long. The CDR3 reads CASSSLLAGVRTYEQYF. The CDR3 DNA follows: TGTGCCAGCAGCTCCCTTCTAGCGGGAGTAAGGACCTACGAGCAGTACTTC.

The V and J genes are TRBV10-1 and TRBJ1-2, with 7 nucleotides matching TRBD1. The V segment lost 0 bases and the J segment 0 bases; nucleotides outside the gene matches: 7. CDR1 WNHNN and CDR2 SYGVQD come from the germline V gene (reference sequence). The CDR3 is 17 amino acids. The CDR3: CASSESTGIGANYGYTF. The CDR3 region has the DNA TGCGCCAGCAGTGAGTCGACAGGGATCGGAGCTAACTATGGCTACACCTTC.

The V call is TRBV12-3 or TRBV12-4, the J call TRBJ1-4; 9 bases are a match to TRBD1. The V and J ends lost 6 bases and 12 bases, in that order; junction bases with no gene match: 11. The CDR3 totals 14 residues. The CDR3 reads CASRADRGSVELFF. The CDR3 DNA sequence: TGTGCCAGCAGAGCCGACAGGGGGTCAGTTGAACTGTTTTTT.

There are many counts of this clonotype. The chain is built from TRBV7-9 and TRBJ2-7, with D perhaps TRBD2 (5 bases). The V gene's germline CDR1 is SEHNR and CDR2 FQNEAQ (reference sequence). Between the trimmed V and J ends, which lost 0 bases and 6 bases, there was a span of 9 bases. The CDR3 length is 13 residues. The CDR3 reads CASSLALASEQYF. CDR3 nucleotide sequence: TGTGCCAGCAGCTTAGCGCTAGCAAGCGAGCAGTACTTC.

This clonotype showed up just a few times. The V and J genes are TRBV12-3 or TRBV12-4 and TRBJ1-1; possible D gene TRBD1, 5 bases. This CDR3 comprises 17 residues. Trimming stripped 5 bases from V and 5 bases from J, with 24 bases between. CDR3 nucleotides: TGTGCCAGCAGTCTACGGGTCGGGGGAGGCTCGGGTACTGAAGCTTTCTTT. It codes for CASSLRVGGGSGTEAFF.

Ten or more counts support this clonotype. The chain recombines TRBV7-9 with TRBJ2-7; the D gene is possibly TRBD2 (6 bases). The CDR3 contains 16 residues. V dropped 5 bases and J dropped 3 bases, with 20 bases sitting between them. Per germline, CDR1 SEHNR and CDR2 FQNEAQ (reference sequence). DNA of the CDR3: TGTGCCAGCAGCCCGACCGGGACGGGGACTGACTACGAGCAGTACTTC. Its protein is CASSPTGTGTDYEQYF.

In this sample, this clonotype turned up once. The chain employs TRBV20-1 and TRBJ2-1; the match to TRBD2 covers 9 bases. CDR1 is DFQATT, CDR2 SNEGSKA, per germline (reference sequence). J was trimmed by 4 bases and V by 4 bases; bases with no gene match: 11. This CDR3 spans 16 amino acids. The CDR3 here is CSANIQGGGDYNEQFF. CDR3 DNA: TGCAGTGCTAACATTCAAGGCGGGGGGGATTACAATGAGCAGTTCTTC.

This clonotype occurred a few times. The rearrangement joins TRBV20-1 to TRBJ2-3; perhaps D is TRBD1 or TRBD2 (7 bases each). The ends were cut back, 5 bases at V and 0 bases at J, with 15 bases in the middle. CDR1 and CDR2 from the germline V gene are DFQATT and SNEGSKA (reference sequence). The CDR3 is 15 amino acids. The CDR3 DNA reads as TGCAGTGCTGCCCAGGGGGGGGATAGCACAGATACGCAGTATTTT. This codes for CSAAQGGDSTDTQYF.

The CDR3 protein is CASGLGTDRVVQPQHF. The CDR3, as DNA: TGTGCTAGTGGTTTGGGTACCGACAGGGTGGTTCAGCCCCAGCATTTT. The chain has TRBV12-5 and TRBJ1-5, with 7 bases fitting TRBD1. In germline, CDR1 is LGHNT, CDR2 FRNRAP. The CDR3 extends over 16 amino acids. The V gene end was trimmed by 1 base and the J gene end by 6 bases; junction bases not matched to a gene: 9. Combining the CDR3 with reference TRBV12-5 and TRBJ1-5 gives the whole variable domain DARVTQTPRHKVTEMGQEVTMRCQPILGHNTVFWYRQTMMQGLELLAYFRNRAPLDDSGMPKDRFSAEMPDATLATLKIQPSEPRDSAVYFCASGLGTDRVVQPQHFGDGTRLSIL.

The chain carries TRBV20-1 and TRBJ1-2; D unresolved. The CDR3 is made up of 13 amino acids. Germline V gene data show CDR1 as DFQATT and CDR2 as SNEGSKA (reference sequence). Trimming removed 0 bases at V and 8 bases at J, with 13 bases between. The CDR3 region has the DNA TGCAGTGCTAGAGATCCGTCAGCCGGGGGCTACACCTTC. This gives the protein CSARDPSAGGYTF.

This clonotype has just a few counts. The chain couples TRBV20-1 to TRBJ2-2, with D possibly TRBD2 on 5 matching bases. Per the germline V gene, CDR1 is DFQATT and CDR2 is SNEGSKA (reference sequence). The CDR3 sequence is 13 residues long. CDR3 in amino acids: CSGVYPNTGELFF. DNA for the CDR3: TGCAGCGGGGTGTATCCGAACACCGGGGAGCTGTTTTTT.

This clonotype was recorded at least ten times. The gene calls are TRBV10-2 and TRBJ2-3; 10 bases fit TRBD2. From germline, CDR1 is WSHSY and CDR2 SAAADI. Losses at the gene ends were 1 base for V and 4 bases for J; bases not matched to a gene: 8. This CDR3 has 17 amino acids. CDR3 nucleotides: TGCGCCAGCAGTGAGTTTCAAGCGGGGGGGCCTCCAGATACGCAGTATTTT. It translates to CASSEFQAGGPPDTQYF.

In its sample, this clonotype was seen a few times. At one boundary the junction diverges from the germline segment, which might be a read error. The V call is TRBV20-1, the J call TRBJ2-1; 13 bases agree with TRBD2. The CDR3 is made up of 16 amino acids. Germline V gene data show CDR1 as DFQATT and CDR2 as SNEGSKA (reference sequence). The CDR3: CSTSSWTSGGYNEQFF. The CDR3, as DNA: TGCAGTACTAGCTCTTGGACTAGCGGGGGTTACAATGAGCAGTTCTTC.

The chain carries TRBV7-2 and TRBJ2-5, with no clear D. The J call may be mistaken, given a closer DNA end match to TRBJ2-1. Germline V gives CDR1 SGHTA, CDR2 FQGNSA. The length of the CDR3 is 15 residues. Here the CDR3 reads CASSPPLGYQETQFF. For the CDR3, the DNA is TGTGCCAGCAGCCCCCCTCTAGGGTACCAAGAGACCCAGTTCTTC.

The J gene is TRBJ2-7, the V gene TRBV20-1; the D gene is possibly TRBD1 (6 bases). The CDR3 spans 13 residues. Trimming took 2 bases from V and 7 from J, leaving 15 bases between them. CDR1 is DFQATT, CDR2 SNEGSKA, per germline (reference sequence). For the CDR3, the DNA is TGCAGTGCTAGAAGGGGGAACTACAATGAGCAGTACTTC. Protein sequence: CSARRGNYNEQYF.

At least ten counts were recorded for this clonotype. The chain links TRBV20-1 to TRBJ2-1; 11 bases agree with TRBD1. The germline CDR1 and CDR2 sequences are DFQATT and SNEGSKA (reference sequence). J gave up 4 bases and V 3 bases, and 5 bases lay outside the gene matches. This CDR3 is built from 15 residues. CDR3 region: CSARPGQGAYNEQFF. In DNA, the CDR3 is TGCAGTGCTAGGCCCGGACAGGGGGCGTACAATGAGCAGTTCTTC.

Only a few counts were recorded for this clonotype. The genes are TRBV12-3 or TRBV12-4 and TRBJ2-3, with TRBD2 identical over 9 bases. J gave up 2 bases and V 1 base, and 4 bases lay outside the gene matches. There are 16 residues in the CDR3. CDR3 coding DNA: TGTGCCAGCAGTTTAGGTAGCGGGGGAACCACAGATACGCAGTATTTT. Translating gives CASSLGSGGTTDTQYF.

On this clonotype itself: A much larger clone sits a single nucleotide away, making a read error possible. The chain links TRBV12-3 or TRBV12-4 to TRBJ2-1; D gene ambiguous. The germline V and J ends were trimmed by 4 bases and 10 bases, with 20 bases remaining between them. This CDR3 region has 15 residues. The CDR3 here is CASSSTGRVTYEQFF. In nucleotides, the CDR3 is TGTGCCAGCAGTTCGACCGGACGGGTAACCTACGAGCAGTTCTTC.

This clonotype was seen repeatedly, ten times or more. V is TRBV28 and J is TRBJ2-7, with 9 bases matching TRBD1. J lost 5 bases, V lost 10 bases, and 12 bases had no gene match. Looked up from germline, CDR1 is MDHEN and CDR2 is SYDVKM. The CDR3 is made up of 14 amino acids. The CDR3 sequence: CATKTDRGSHEQYF. The CDR3 DNA sequence: TGTGCCACCAAAACGGACAGGGGATCCCACGAGCAGTACTTC.

V gene TRBV2 combines with J gene TRBJ2-1; D unclear. This CDR3 comprises 13 residues. The ends were cut back, 6 bases at V and 3 bases at J, with 9 bases in the middle. The germline gives CDR1 SNHLY, CDR2 FYNNEI. CDR3 residues: CASRPDHYNEQFF. The CDR3 DNA follows: TGTGCCAGCAGGCCGGACCACTACAATGAGCAGTTCTTC.

This clonotype was observed a handful of times. One base away lies a much larger clone, so this may be a sequencing read error. The rearrangement joins TRBV6-1 to TRBJ1-1; D gene uncertain. The CDR3 totals 11 residues. V lost 6 bases and J 3 bases, leaving 5 bases between the germline ends. Germline V gives CDR1 MNHNS, CDR2 SASEGT. As DNA, the CDR3 is TGTGCCAGCAGATTGTACACTGAAGCTTTCTTT. Translation: CASRLYTEAFF.

A note on this clonotype: At one end the junction does not follow the germline gene, possibly because of a read error. V usage is TRBV7-2 and J usage is TRBJ1-2, with D perhaps matching TRBD1 (5 bases). Germline V gene data show CDR1 as SGHTA and CDR2 as FQGNSA. This CDR3 is built from 15 residues. This CDR3 is CAGSPRVNREHGYTF. CDR3 nucleotide sequence: TGTGCCGGCAGCCCCAGGGTTAATAGGGAGCATGGCTACACCTTC.

This clonotype was recorded many times. J is TRBJ2-7 and V is TRBV7-2, with 7 positions matching TRBD1. This CDR3 has 14 amino acids. Germline assignment: CDR1 SGHTA and CDR2 FQGNSA. Trimming took 3 bases from V and 0 from J; bases not matched to a gene: 2. The CDR3 DNA sequence: TGTGCCAGCAGCTTCGGACAGGTCTCCTACGAGCAGTACTTC. This gives the protein CASSFGQVSYEQYF.

This clonotype was seen at least ten times. The V and J genes are TRBV6-5 and TRBJ2-1; unclear D gene. The CDR3 consists of 14 residues. Germline loops: CDR1 MNHEY, CDR2 SVGAGI. The ends were cut back, 2 bases at V and 0 bases at J, with 5 bases in the middle. The CDR3 is CASSYGVSYNEQFF. The CDR3 DNA reads as TGTGCCAGCAGTTACGGGGTCTCCTACAATGAGCAGTTCTTC.

This clonotype was observed a handful of times. The V call is TRBV12-3 or TRBV12-4, the J call TRBJ1-4, with D possibly being TRBD1 (5 bases). The CDR3 has 13 amino acids. Trimming stripped 8 bases from V and 2 bases from J, with 9 bases between. Here the CDR3 reads CASRGVTNEKLFF. DNA for the CDR3: TGTGCCAGCCGGGGGGTGACTAATGAAAAACTGTTTTTT.